The 3 T cell receptor beta chains given below trace back to one sample, sequenced in a study of blood T cell repertoires in COVID-19. Sequencing used immunoSEQ multiplex PCR; TCRdb keeps in-frame clones, though not all of them. Here the sample spans more than 120,000 clones, about 91% being singletons. The sequencing sample was made of peripheral blood. The receptor source for this set is a human donor in a cohort sampled during active COVID-19.

The chain recombines TRBV6-5 with TRBJ2-5, with TRBD2 matching over 9 bases. The trim removed 6 bases at V and 4 bases at J, leaving 9 bases unmatched. This CDR3 region has 15 residues. CDR1 and CDR2 (germline): MNHEY, SVGAGI. Here the CDR3 DNA reads TGTGCCAGCAGACTACTTCCGGGACTAGCAGAGACCCAGTACTTC. This gives the protein CASRLLPGLAETQYF.

CDR3 protein: CATSDLRGYTF. CDR3 sequence (DNA): TGTGCCACCAGTGATTTGCGGGGCTACACCTTC. The genes are TRBV24-1 and TRBJ1-2; D gene unclear. The CDR3 covers 11 residues. From germline, CDR1 is KGHDR and CDR2 SFDVKD. The ends were cut back, 0 bases at V and 8 bases at J, with 3 bases in the middle.

This chain connects TRBV5-5 to TRBJ1-4, with D possibly matching TRBD1 (5 bases). The CDR3 contains 15 residues. Germline V gene lookup returns CDR1 SGHKS and CDR2 YYEKEE (reference sequence). Trimming stripped 0 bases from V and 8 bases from J, with 14 bases between. CDR3 region: CASSLVQGLGEKLFF. CDR3 bases: TGTGCCAGCAGCTTGGTCCAGGGCTTAGGGGAAAAACTGTTTTTT.